This entry lists 27 T cell receptor beta chains sequenced from one sample in a study of shared clonotypes between healthy human individuals. The assay was immunoSEQ multiplex PCR, and TCRdb's table has in-frame clones only and misses some. The sample yields around 2.1 million clones, just over 90% seen once. Naive-designated CD8 cells lacked CD45RO, were positively enriched for CCR7, and omitted terminally differentiated effector memory CD45RA+ cells. The specimen was naive CD8+ T cells from PBMCs. The receptors come from a man between 18 and 29 years old in good health. Some clones in this sample may be carry-over from other donors' samples.

The rearrangement links TRBV7-8 to TRBJ2-1, with D maybe TRBD1 (5 bases). Germline assignment: CDR1 SGHVS and CDR2 FQNEAQ. V was trimmed by 5 bases and J by 7 bases, leaving 21 bases between them. The CDR3 loop spans 16 amino acids. DNA for the CDR3: TGTGCCAGCAGCACGAGACAGAATGGGTGGGGTAATGAGCAGTTCTTC. Amino acid sequence: CASSTRQNGWGNEQFF.

The rearrangement links TRBV7-6 to TRBJ2-1, with D unclear. Per the germline V gene, CDR1 is SGHVS and CDR2 is FNYEAQ. This CDR3 is 16 amino acids long. V lost 1 base to trimming and J lost 5 bases, with 15 bases between them. CDR3 bases: TGTGCCAGCAGCTTAGAGGCCAACGACCTTAACAATGAGCAGTTCTTC. Protein: CASSLEANDLNNEQFF.

This clone was seen only once. This chain uses TRBV25-1 with TRBJ2-7, with TRBD2 matching 15 bases. Trimming cost V 5 bases and J 5 bases; bases outside gene matches: 4. Per the germline V gene, CDR1 is MGHDK and CDR2 is SYGVNS. The CDR3 covers 15 residues. The CDR3: CASSTGLAGGDEQYF. As DNA, the CDR3 is TGTGCCAGCAGTACGGGACTAGCGGGAGGCGACGAGCAGTACTTC.

The V gene is TRBV28, the J gene TRBJ1-1; 7 bases agree with TRBD1. The junction had 6 bases not matched to a gene; V was cut back by 1 base and J by 4 bases. The V gene's germline CDR1 is MDHEN and CDR2 SYDVKM. The CDR3 length is 15 residues. CDR3 DNA: TGTGCCAGCAGTTTATTGTCCAGGGGGGGCACTGAAGCTTTCTTT. Its translation: CASSLLSRGGTEAFF.

In regard to this clone: At the DNA level, this CDR3 is encoded by other sequences in the same sample as well. This chain uses TRBV27 with TRBJ2-7; D gene uncertain. CDR3 length equals 13 residues. V was cut by 3 bases and J by 2 bases, with 8 bases left in between. Germline V gene data show CDR1 as MNHEY and CDR2 as SMNVEV (reference sequence). The CDR3 reads CASSFGRTYEQYF. CDR3 nucleotide sequence: TGTGCCAGCAGTTTCGGTCGGACCTACGAGCAGTACTTC.

The chain couples TRBV28 to TRBJ2-7, with 7 bases fitting TRBD2. Germline V gene sequence: CDR1 MDHEN, CDR2 SYDVKM. Germline trimming cut 3 bases from V and 4 bases from J; bases unmatched to any gene: 9. CDR3 length: 15 residues. The CDR3 reads CASSFGAGEWYEQYF. The CDR3, as DNA: TGTGCCAGCAGTTTCGGGGCGGGAGAATGGTACGAGCAGTACTTC. Full variable domain (missing parts from reference TRBV28 and TRBJ2-7): DVKVTQSSRYLVKRTGEKVFLECVQDMDHENMFWYRQDPGLGLRLIYFSYDVKMKEKGDIPEGYSVSREKKERFSLILESASTNQTSMYLCASSFGAGEWYEQYFGPGTRLTVT.

Concerning this clone: The sample carries other DNA sequences with the same CDR3. This rearrangement joins TRBV11-3 to TRBJ2-7, with D perhaps matching TRBD2 (6 bases). Deletions cut 5 bases from V and 2 bases from J, with 7 bases between. Per the germline V gene, CDR1 is SGHNT and CDR2 is YENEEA. The CDR3 contains 12 residues. The CDR3 here is CASSGGTYEQYF. CDR3 bases: TGTGCCAGCAGCGGGGGGACCTACGAGCAGTACTTC.

The rearrangement links TRBV10-1 to TRBJ2-7; 9 bases fit TRBD2. CDR1 is WNHNN and CDR2 is SYGVQD in the germline V gene (reference sequence). Trimming removed 6 bases from V and 4 bases from J; junction bases left unmatched: 7. CDR3 size: 14 residues. The CDR3 region is CASSRGLAGYEQYF. CDR3 nucleotides: TGCGCCAGCAGCAGGGGACTAGCAGGTTACGAGCAGTACTTC.

This rearrangement joins TRBV7-6 to TRBJ2-3, with 7 bases identical to TRBD1. There are 15 residues in the CDR3. Trimming took 0 bases from V and 6 from J; bases not matched to a gene: 6. Germline loops: CDR1 SGHVS, CDR2 FNYEAQ. In DNA, the CDR3 is TGTGCCAGCAGCTTAGCCCCGACAGGGCCCGATACGCAGTATTTT. Translation gives CASSLAPTGPDTQYF.

V gene TRBV6-1 combines with J gene TRBJ2-7; D gene uncertain. CDR1 MNHNS and CDR2 SASEGT come from the germline V gene. The CDR3 runs 13 residues. Trimming shortened V by 0 bases and J by 7 bases, and 10 bases separated the two germline ends. For the CDR3, the DNA is TGTGCCAGCAGTGAAGCAGGGTCGAGAGAGCAGTACTTC. It codes for CASSEAGSREQYF.

This clone was seen only once. The rearrangement links TRBV6-6 to TRBJ2-1; 10 nucleotides align to TRBD2. The CDR3 loop spans 14 amino acids. The germline V gene has CDR1 MNHNY and CDR2 SVGAGI (reference sequence). J gave up 9 bases and V 0 bases, and 2 bases lay outside the gene matches. This chain's CDR3 is CASSYSVAGGEQFF. CDR3 coding DNA: TGTGCCAGCAGTTACTCTGTAGCGGGAGGTGAGCAGTTCTTC.

The chain recombines TRBV5-8 with TRBJ2-3; D may be TRBD1 or TRBD2 (6 bases each). This CDR3 spans 17 amino acids. Trimming removed 3 bases at V and 7 bases at J, with 24 bases between. Per germline, CDR1 SGHTS and CDR2 YDEGEE. CDR3 sequence: CASSSSGAGKRGNTQYF. CDR3 DNA sequence: TGTGCCAGCAGCTCCTCGGGGGCAGGGAAAAGAGGGAATACGCAGTATTTT.

The rearrangement uses TRBV4-3 and TRBJ2-7, with D possibly TRBD1 on 6 matching bases. Germline assignment: CDR1 LGHNA and CDR2 YSLEER. This CDR3 region has 15 residues. V was cut by 1 base and J by 0 bases, with 10 bases left in between. The CDR3 coding sequence is TGCGCCAGCAGCCAAGGACAGGCCCGCTCCTACGAGCAGTACTTC. Translated, it gives CASSQGQARSYEQYF.

About this clone: Sequence at one end of the junction differs from germline and may be a read error. The chain joins TRBV12-5 to TRBJ2-5; tentatively, D is TRBD1 (5 bases). The CDR3 is made up of 12 amino acids. CDR1 LGHNT and CDR2 FRNRAP come from the germline V gene. The DNA of the CDR3 is TGTGCTAGTGGTTTGGTAGGGGCCCCCGAGAACTTC. This encodes CASGLVGAPENF. The whole variable domain, remainder taken from reference TRBV12-5 and TRBJ2-5, is DARVTQTPRHKVTEMGQEVTMRCQPILGHNTVFWYRQTMMQGLELLAYFRNRAPLDDSGMPKDRFSAEMPDATLATLKIQPSEPRDSAVYFCASGLVGAPENFGPGTRLLVL.

The chain joins TRBV4-1 to TRBJ2-7; tentatively, D is TRBD1 (6 bases). The CDR3 runs to 14 residues. Trimming stripped 2 bases from V and 4 bases from J, with 12 bases between. CDR1 is MGHRA and CDR2 is YSYEKL in the germline V gene. This CDR3 is CASSQPRTDYEQYF. CDR3 DNA: TGCGCCAGCAGCCAACCAAGGACAGATTACGAGCAGTACTTC.

The V and J genes are TRBV5-1 and TRBJ1-1; tentative D call: TRBD1 (5 bases). The V end was cut by 1 base, the J end by 4 bases, with 8 bases between. CDR1 is SGHRS, CDR2 YFSETQ, per germline. This CDR3 contains 13 residues. The CDR3 DNA reads as TGCGCCAGCAGCTTGTACGGGACCACTGAAGCTTTCTTT. Residues: CASSLYGTTEAFF. The full variable domain, completed using reference TRBV5-1 and TRBJ1-1, is KAGVTQTPRYLIKTRGQQVTLSCSPISGHRSVSWYQQTPGQGLQFLFEYFSETQRNKGNFPGRFSGRQFSNSRSEMNVSTLELGDSALYLCASSLYGTTEAFFGQGTRLTVV.

The chain couples TRBV7-8 to TRBJ2-7; either TRBD1 or TRBD2 may supply D (5 bases each). Trimming cost V 5 bases and J 0 bases, with 8 bases left between them. The CDR3 is made up of 13 amino acids. From germline, CDR1 is SGHVS and CDR2 FQNEAQ. The CDR3 coding sequence is TGTGCCAGCAGCCTGGGACCCTCCTACGAGCAGTACTTC. Residues: CASSLGPSYEQYF.

This chain joins TRBV29-1 and TRBJ2-7, with 7 bases fitting TRBD2. The CDR3 length is 14 residues. The J segment lost 2 bases and the V segment lost 1 base, leaving 5 bases of the junction unmatched. CDR1 is SQVTM and CDR2 is ANQGSEA in the germline V gene. CDR3 sequence reads: CSVEVRGRAYEQYF. CDR3 nucleotides: TGCAGCGTTGAAGTCCGCGGGAGAGCCTACGAGCAGTACTTC.

The rearrangement joins TRBV5-8 to TRBJ2-7, with D maybe TRBD2 (5 bases). Germline CDR1 and CDR2: SGHTS and YDEGEE. The CDR3 length is 12 residues. With 4 bases removed from V and 6 bases from J, the gap between germline ends came to 11 bases. CDR3 DNA: TGTGCCAGCAGCCGTTGGCGGGCCGAGCAGTACTTC. It codes for CASSRWRAEQYF.

The chain joins TRBV28 to TRBJ2-7; TRBD1 aligns across 9 bases. The germline CDR1 and CDR2 sequences are MDHEN and SYDVKM. The junction had 3 bases not matched to a gene; V was cut back by 0 bases and J by 6 bases. The CDR3 sequence is 14 residues long. The CDR3 sequence is CASSLWDRGGEQYF. The CDR3 nucleotides are TGTGCCAGCAGTTTATGGGACAGGGGTGGCGAGCAGTACTTC.

The rearrangement joins TRBV27 to TRBJ1-4; 7 positions agree with TRBD1. Germline CDR1 and CDR2: MNHEY and SMNVEV (reference sequence). Unmatched junction bases numbered 20, after V lost 5 bases and J lost 8 bases. The CDR3 length is 18 residues. The CDR3 reads CASSPLPRTGPRDEKLFF. CDR3 nucleotides: TGTGCCAGCAGTCCTCTACCTAGGACAGGCCCACGGGACGAAAAACTGTTTTTT. Full variable domain (missing parts from reference TRBV27 and TRBJ1-4): EAQVTQNPRYLITVTGKKLTVTCSQNMNHEYMSWYRQDPGLGLRQIYYSMNVEVTDKGDVPEGYKVSRKEKRNFPLILESPSPNQTSLYFCASSPLPRTGPRDEKLFFGSGTQLSVL.

The chain has TRBV2 and TRBJ2-1, with TRBD2 identical over 9 bases. The CDR3 spans 16 residues. In germline, CDR1 is SNHLY, CDR2 FYNNEI. V lost 5 bases and J lost 4; bases outside the gene matches: 9. Here the CDR3 DNA reads TGTGCCAGCAGTCGGTCTAGCGGGGCCCCTTACAATGAGCAGTTCTTC. As protein: CASSRSSGAPYNEQFF.

V usage is TRBV6-1 and J usage is TRBJ1-2; TRBD1 agrees at 10 bases. The trim removed 4 bases at V and 4 bases at J, leaving 6 bases unmatched. The CDR3 is 15 residues long. Germline CDR1 MNHNS, CDR2 SASEGT. The CDR3 spells CASSGQGALLYGYTF. The CDR3 DNA sequence: TGTGCCAGCAGTGGACAGGGGGCCCTCCTCTATGGCTACACCTTC.

This chain links TRBV27 with TRBJ1-1, with no clear D. Germline lookup yields CDR1 MNHEY and CDR2 SMNVEV (reference sequence). This CDR3 comprises 13 residues. V lost 6 bases, J lost 5 bases, and 13 bases lay in between. This chain's CDR3 is CASSPRSSTEAFF. The DNA of the CDR3 is TGTGCCAGCAGCCCGCGAAGTAGTACTGAAGCTTTCTTT.

The chain has TRBV6-4 and TRBJ2-3, with a weak D call TRBD1 (6 bases). Per the germline V gene, CDR1 is MRHNA and CDR2 is SNTAGT. This CDR3 spans 13 amino acids. Between the trimmed V and J ends, which lost 7 bases and 2 bases, there was a span of 10 bases. The CDR3 spells CASKQGPTDTQYF. CDR3 DNA: TGTGCCAGCAAACAGGGACCCACAGATACGCAGTATTTT.

The rearrangement uses TRBV6-1 and TRBJ1-1, with a tentative D call TRBD1 (6 bases). Per the germline V gene, CDR1 is MNHNS and CDR2 is SASEGT. V was shortened by 6 bases and J by 1 base, with 12 bases between the two germline ends. The CDR3 is 14 residues long. The CDR3 loop is CASRRTDRNTEAFF. The CDR3, as DNA: TGTGCCAGCAGGAGGACGGACAGGAACACTGAAGCTTTCTTT.

J is TRBJ2-5 and V is TRBV5-6; tentative D call: TRBD2 (5 bases). V was pared by 1 base and J by 5 bases, with 21 bases between. The CDR3 is 17 residues long. Germline CDR1 and CDR2: SGHDT and YYEEEE. CDR3 region: CASSLLPGLPVGETQYF. In DNA form, the CDR3 reads TGTGCCAGCAGCTTGTTACCAGGACTCCCAGTGGGGGAGACCCAGTACTTC. The full variable domain, its missing parts supplied by reference TRBV5-6 and TRBJ2-5, is DAGVTQSPTHLIKTRGQQVTLRCSPKSGHDTVSWYQQALGQGPQFIFQYYEEEERQRGNFPDRFSGHQFPNYSSELNVNALLLGDSALYLCASSLLPGLPVGETQYFGPGTRLLVL.